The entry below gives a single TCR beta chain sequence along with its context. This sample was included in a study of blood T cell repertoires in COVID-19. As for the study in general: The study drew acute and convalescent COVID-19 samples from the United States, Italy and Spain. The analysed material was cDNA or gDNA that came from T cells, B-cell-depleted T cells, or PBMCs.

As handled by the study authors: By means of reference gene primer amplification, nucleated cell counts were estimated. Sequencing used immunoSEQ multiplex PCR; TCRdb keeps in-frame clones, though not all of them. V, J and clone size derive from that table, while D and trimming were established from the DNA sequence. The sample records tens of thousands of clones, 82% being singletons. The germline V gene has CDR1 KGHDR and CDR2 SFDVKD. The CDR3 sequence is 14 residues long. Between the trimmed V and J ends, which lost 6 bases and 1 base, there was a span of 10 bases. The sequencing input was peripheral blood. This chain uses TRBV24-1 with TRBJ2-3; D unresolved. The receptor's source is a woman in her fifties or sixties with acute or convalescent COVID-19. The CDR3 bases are TGTGCCACCAGTTCCGCGGTAGGCACAGATACGCAGTATTTT. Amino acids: CATSSAVGTDTQYF.